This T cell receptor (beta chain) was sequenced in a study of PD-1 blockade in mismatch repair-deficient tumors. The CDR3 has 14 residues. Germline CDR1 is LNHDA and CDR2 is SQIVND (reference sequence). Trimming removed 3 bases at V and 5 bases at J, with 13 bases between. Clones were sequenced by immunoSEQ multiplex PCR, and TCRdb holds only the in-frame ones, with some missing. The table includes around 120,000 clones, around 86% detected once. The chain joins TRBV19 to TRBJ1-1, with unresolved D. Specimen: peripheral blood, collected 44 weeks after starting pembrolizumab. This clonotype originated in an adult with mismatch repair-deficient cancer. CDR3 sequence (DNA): TGTGCCAGTAGTATCCTTGGGGTTAAAACTGAAGCTTTCTTT. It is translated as CASSILGVKTEAFF.